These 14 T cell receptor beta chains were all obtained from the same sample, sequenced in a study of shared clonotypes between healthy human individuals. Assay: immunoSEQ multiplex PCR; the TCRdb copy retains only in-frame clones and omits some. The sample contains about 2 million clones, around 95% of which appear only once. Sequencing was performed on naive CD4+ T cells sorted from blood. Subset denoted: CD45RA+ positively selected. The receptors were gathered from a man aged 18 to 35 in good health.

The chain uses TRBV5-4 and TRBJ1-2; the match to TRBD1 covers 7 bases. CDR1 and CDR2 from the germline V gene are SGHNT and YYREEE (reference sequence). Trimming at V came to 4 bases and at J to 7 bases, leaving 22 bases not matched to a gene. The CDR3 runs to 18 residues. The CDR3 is CASSPQAPGQSILFGYTF. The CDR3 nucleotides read TGTGCCAGCAGCCCCCAGGCCCCGGGACAGAGTATTCTATTTGGCTACACCTTC.

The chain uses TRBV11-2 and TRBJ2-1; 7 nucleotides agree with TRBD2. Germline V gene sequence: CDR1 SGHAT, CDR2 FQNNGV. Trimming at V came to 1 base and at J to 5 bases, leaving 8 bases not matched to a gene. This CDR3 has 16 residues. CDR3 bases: TGTGCCAGCAGCTTAGGCGGGAGTAAGACCCACAATGAGCAGTTCTTC. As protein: CASSLGGSKTHNEQFF.

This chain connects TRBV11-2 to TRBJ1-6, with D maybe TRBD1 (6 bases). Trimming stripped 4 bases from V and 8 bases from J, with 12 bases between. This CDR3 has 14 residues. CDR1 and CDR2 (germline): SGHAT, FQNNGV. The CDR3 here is CASSSRRGDSPLHF. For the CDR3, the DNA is TGTGCCAGCAGCTCCCGCAGGGGTGATTCACCCCTCCACTTT.

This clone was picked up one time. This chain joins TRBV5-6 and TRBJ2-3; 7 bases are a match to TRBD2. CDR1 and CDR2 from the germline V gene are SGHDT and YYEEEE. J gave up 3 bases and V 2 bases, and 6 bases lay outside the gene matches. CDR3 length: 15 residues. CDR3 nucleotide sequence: TGTGCCAGCAGCTTAGTGCTAGCGGAGACAGATACGCAGTATTTT. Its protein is CASSLVLAETDTQYF.

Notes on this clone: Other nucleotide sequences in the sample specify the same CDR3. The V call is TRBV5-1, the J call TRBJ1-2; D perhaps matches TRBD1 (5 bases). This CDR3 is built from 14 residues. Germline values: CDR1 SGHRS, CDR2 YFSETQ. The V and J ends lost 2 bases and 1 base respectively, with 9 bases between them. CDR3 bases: TGCGCCAGCAGCTTAACAGGCCTTAACTATGGCTACACCTTC. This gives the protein CASSLTGLNYGYTF.

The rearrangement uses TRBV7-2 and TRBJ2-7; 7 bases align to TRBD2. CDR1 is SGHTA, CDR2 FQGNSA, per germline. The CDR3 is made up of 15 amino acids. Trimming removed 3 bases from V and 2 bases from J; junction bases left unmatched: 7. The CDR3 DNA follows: TGTGCCAGCAGCTTCGGACTAGGAGACACCTACGAGCAGTACTTC. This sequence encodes CASSFGLGDTYEQYF.

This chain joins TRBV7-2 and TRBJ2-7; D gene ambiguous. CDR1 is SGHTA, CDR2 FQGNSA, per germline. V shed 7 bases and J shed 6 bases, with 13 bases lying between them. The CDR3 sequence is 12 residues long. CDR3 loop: CASTPRAGEQYF. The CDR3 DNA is TGTGCCAGCACCCCCCGGGCCGGCGAGCAGTACTTC.

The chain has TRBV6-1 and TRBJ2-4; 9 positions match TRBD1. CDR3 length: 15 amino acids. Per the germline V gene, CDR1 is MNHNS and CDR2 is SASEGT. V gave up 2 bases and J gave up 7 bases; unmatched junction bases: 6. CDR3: CASSESGTGFNIQYF. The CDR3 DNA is TGTGCCAGCAGTGAAAGCGGGACAGGGTTCAACATTCAGTACTTC.

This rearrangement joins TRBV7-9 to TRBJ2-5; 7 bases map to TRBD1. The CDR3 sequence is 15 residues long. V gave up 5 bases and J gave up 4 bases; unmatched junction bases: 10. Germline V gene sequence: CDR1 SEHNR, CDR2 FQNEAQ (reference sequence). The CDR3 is CASSETGQLIETQYF. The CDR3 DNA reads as TGTGCCAGCAGCGAAACGGGACAGTTGATAGAGACCCAGTACTTC. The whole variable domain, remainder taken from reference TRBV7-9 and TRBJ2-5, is DTGVSQNPRHKITKRGQNVTFRCDPISEHNRLYWYRQTLGQGPEFLTYFQNEAQLEKSRLLSDRFSAERPKGSFSTLEIQRTEQGDSAMYLCASSETGQLIETQYFGPGTRLLVL.

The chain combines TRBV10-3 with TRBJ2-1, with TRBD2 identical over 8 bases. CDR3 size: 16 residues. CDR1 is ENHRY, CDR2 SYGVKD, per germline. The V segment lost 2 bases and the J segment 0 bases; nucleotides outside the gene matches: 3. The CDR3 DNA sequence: TGTGCCATCAGTGAGGGGAGCGGGAGCTCCTACAATGAGCAGTTCTTC. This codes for CAISEGSGSSYNEQFF.

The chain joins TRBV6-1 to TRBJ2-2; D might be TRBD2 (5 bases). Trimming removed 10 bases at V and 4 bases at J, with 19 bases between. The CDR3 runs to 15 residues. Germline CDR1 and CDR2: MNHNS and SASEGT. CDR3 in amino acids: CATRLAGEFTGELFF. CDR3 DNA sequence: TGTGCCACCCGACTCGCCGGGGAGTTCACCGGGGAGCTGTTTTTT.

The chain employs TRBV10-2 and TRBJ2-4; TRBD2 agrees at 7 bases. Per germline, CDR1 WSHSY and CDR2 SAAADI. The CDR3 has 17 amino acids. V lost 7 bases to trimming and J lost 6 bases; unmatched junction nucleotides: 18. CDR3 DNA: TGCGCCAGCACCACTCAACCGGCGGGGGTCGGGAGAAACATTCAGTACTTC. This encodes CASTTQPAGVGRNIQYF.

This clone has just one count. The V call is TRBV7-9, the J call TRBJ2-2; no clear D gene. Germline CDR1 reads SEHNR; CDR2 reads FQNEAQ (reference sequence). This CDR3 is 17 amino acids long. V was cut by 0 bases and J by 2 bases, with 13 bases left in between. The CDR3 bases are TGTGCCAGCAGCTTAGCATTGCAGACATCAAACACCGGGGAGCTGTTTTTT. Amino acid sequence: CASSLALQTSNTGELFF. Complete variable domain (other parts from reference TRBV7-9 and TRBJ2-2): DTGVSQNPRHKITKRGQNVTFRCDPISEHNRLYWYRQTLGQGPEFLTYFQNEAQLEKSRLLSDRFSAERPKGSFSTLEIQRTEQGDSAMYLCASSLALQTSNTGELFFGEGSRLTVL.

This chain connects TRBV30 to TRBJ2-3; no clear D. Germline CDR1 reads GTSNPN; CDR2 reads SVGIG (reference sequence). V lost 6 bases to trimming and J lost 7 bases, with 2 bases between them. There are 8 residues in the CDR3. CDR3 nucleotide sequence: TGTGCCTGTAATACGCAGTATTTT. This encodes CACNTQYF.